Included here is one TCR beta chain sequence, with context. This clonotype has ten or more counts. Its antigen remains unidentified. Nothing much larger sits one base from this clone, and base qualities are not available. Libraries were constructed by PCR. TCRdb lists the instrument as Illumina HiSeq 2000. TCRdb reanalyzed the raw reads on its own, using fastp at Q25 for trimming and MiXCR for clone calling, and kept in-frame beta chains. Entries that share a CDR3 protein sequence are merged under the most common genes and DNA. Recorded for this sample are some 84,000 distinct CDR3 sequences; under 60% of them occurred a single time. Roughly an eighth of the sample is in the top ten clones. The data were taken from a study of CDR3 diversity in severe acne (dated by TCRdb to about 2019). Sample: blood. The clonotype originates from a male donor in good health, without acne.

The CDR3 protein: CASSPSNEGSYEQYF. Read as DNA, the sequence is TGTGCCAGCTCACCAAGTAATGAAGGTTCCTACGAGCAGTACTTC. The chain joins TRBV18 to TRBJ2-7, with no confidently assigned D gene. The germline V gene specifies KGHSH as CDR1 and LQKENI as CDR2. From the cysteine through the phenylalanine, the CDR3 covers 15 amino acids. Only the CDR3 region is kept as DNA, spanning 45 bases read in frame from base 1. Relative to germline, V is 2 bases shorter and J is 1 base shorter, with 12 bases between their ends.